The clone carrying this TCR beta chain was counted at least ten times. Its target is unknown. Library construction involved attaching unique molecular identifiers to individual cDNA molecules, which allowed quantitative, reproducible TCR counting. Per the authors' pipeline: TCR counts had a median of about 100,000 per sample and spanned 23,224 to 690,600. TCRdb reprocessed the RACE reads with MiXCR, giving one entry per CDR3 protein. It is TCRdb's table, rather than the study itself, that gives the V and J calls and clone size. The sample lists 35,000 to 50,000 distinct CDR3 sequences, around 3.4% occurring once. This record comes from a study of human T cells and chemical hapten exposure. Across the whole study: From small differences in pooled library volume came most of the variation in per-sample TCR yields. Study observations and caveats: No alteration of TCRs above 1 in 1000 frequency was seen with DPC sensitization.

As for time point: healthy volunteer bleed at 6 weeks. Unfractionated whole blood served as the source for total RNA extraction. V lost 0 bases to trimming and J lost 10 bases, with 13 bases between them. Germline V gene sequence: CDR1 GTSNPN, CDR2 SVGIG (reference sequence). The CDR3 loop spans 13 amino acids. The chain couples TRBV30 to TRBJ2-1, with D perhaps TRBD1 (5 bases). This sequence was found in a human donor in good health. Some clones in this sample may be carry-over from other donors' samples. The sequenced sample was whole blood. CDR3 residues: CAWSVNAWGEQFF. The DNA of the CDR3 is TGTGCCTGGAGTGTAAATGCGTGGGGCGAGCAGTTCTTC.